This TCR beta chain was retrieved from a study of cytomegalovirus exposure and HLA in healthy donors. Study details: There were 300 to 400 genotyped donors. Of these, roughly 80% fell in the genetic ancestry cluster associated with self-reported Caucasian donors. Findings and limits, study-wide: The investigators catalogued 150 to 200 TCR beta chains as cytomegalovirus-associated. Most TCR sequences were uncommon, yet certain public TCRs appeared in many donors.

The PCR used 60 Vbeta and 13 Jbeta primers. Sequenced by immunoSEQ multiplex PCR; TCRdb stores in-frame clones only, minus some. This sample yields over 150,000 clones, of which 79% are seen a single time; around 1.9% belongs to the top ten. CDR3 length equals 15 residues. With V trimmed by 5 bases and J by 7 bases, 8 bases remained unmatched. CDR1 is MDHEN and CDR2 is SYDVKM in the germline V gene. Details on this clone: Antigen: not known.

Sequenced input: PBMCs. This clonotype originated in a middle-aged man in good health and CMV-seronegative. The J gene is TRBJ2-1, the V gene TRBV28, with 10 bases aligning to TRBD2. CDR3 sequence (DNA): TGTGCCAGCAGTCACCTAGCGGGAGTGCCAAATGAGCAGTTCTTC. It encodes CASSHLAGVPNEQFF. The variable domain in full, with the rest retrieved from reference TRBV28 and TRBJ2-1, is DVKVTQSSRYLVKRTGEKVFLECVQDMDHENMFWYRQDPGLGLRLIYFSYDVKMKEKGDIPEGYSVSREKKERFSLILESASTNQTSMYLCASSHLAGVPNEQFFGPGTRLTVL.